A selection of T cell receptor beta chains follows, all from one sample in a study of T cells in localized non-small cell lung cancer. The table came from immunoSEQ multiplex PCR; TCRdb's copy has only in-frame clones and leaves some out. In the table there are 70,000 to 100,000 clones, just over 90% of which are singletons. Sequencing used PBMCs, obtained before any cancer treatment. The receptors were gathered from a woman between 35 and 75 years old with stage II squamous cell lung carcinoma. Both conserved end residues are part of each CDR3. A D gene is named only where the DNA matches it firmly. Clone sizes are given selectively: once, few, many, or a class where the clone is expanded.

cdr3_aa	cdr3_nt	d_call	v_call	clone_size	j_call
CASSRLGPPQDTQYF	TGTGCCAGCAGCCGTCTAGGGCCTCCGCAAGATACGCAGTATTTT	-	TRBV6-5	-	TRBJ2-3
CASSQDWLSPQETQYF	TGTGCCAGCAGCCAAGATTGGCTATCCCCCCAAGAGACCCAGTACTTC	-	TRBV4-2	-	TRBJ2-5
CASSLSRTSGIFSYEQYF	TGTGCCAGCAGTTTATCGCGGACTAGCGGAATCTTTTCCTACGAGCAGTACTTC	TRBD2	TRBV27	-	TRBJ2-7
CASSLTQSSYNEQFF	TGTGCCAGCAGTTTAACTCAAAGCTCCTACAATGAGCAGTTCTTC	-	TRBV27	-	TRBJ2-1
CASSSTGTANTGELFF	TGTGCCAGCAGCTCCACCGGGACAGCCAACACCGGGGAGCTGTTTTTT	TRBD1	TRBV27	-	TRBJ2-2
CASSIKATSAQSTDTQYF	TGTGCCAGTAGTATCAAGGCGACTAGCGCCCAGAGCACAGATACGCAGTATTTT	TRBD2	TRBV19	-	TRBJ2-3
CASSTTTGEGGYTF	TGCGCCAGCAGCACAACCACAGGGGAAGGTGGCTACACCTTC	TRBD1	TRBV5-1	-	TRBJ1-2
CASRSTGAVYGYTF	TGTGCCAGCAGGTCTACAGGGGCAGTTTATGGCTACACCTTC	TRBD1	TRBV6-5	-	TRBJ1-2
CASSLVPGGRGTEAFF	TGCGCCAGCAGCTTGGTTCCAGGGGGCCGTGGCACTGAAGCTTTCTTT	TRBD1	TRBV5-1	-	TRBJ1-1
CASSPPRLLAPYNEQFF	TGTGCCAGCAGCCCTCCCCGGTTACTAGCGCCGTACAATGAGCAGTTCTTC	TRBD2	TRBV9	-	TRBJ2-1
CASSLGSTRETQYF	TGCGCCAGCAGCTTGGGGTCGACCCGGGAGACCCAGTACTTC	-	TRBV5-1	-	TRBJ2-5
CAWSVPRGGYGYTF	TGTGCCTGGAGTGTCCCCAGGGGTGGCTATGGCTACACCTTC	-	TRBV30	few	TRBJ1-2
CASSQALVAGGGGNYGYTF	TGTGCCAGCAGCCAAGCCCTTGTCGCGGGAGGAGGGGGTAACTATGGCTACACCTTC	-	TRBV14	-	TRBJ1-2
CASSLGGGRETQYF	TGCGCCAGCAGCTTGGGTGGGGGCAGAGAGACCCAGTACTTC	-	TRBV5-1	-	TRBJ2-5
CASSEENQPQHF	TGCGCCAGCAGTGAGGAAAATCAGCCCCAGCATTTT	-	TRBV10-1	-	TRBJ1-5
CAMRGNYNSPLHF	TGTGCCATGCGGGGAAACTATAATTCACCCCTCCACTTT	-	TRBV6-1	-	TRBJ1-6
CASSQSGQLYEKLFF	TGTGCCAGCAGCCAGTCGGGACAGTTGTATGAAAAACTGTTTTTT	TRBD1	TRBV5-5	-	TRBJ1-4
CASSPDTGGYLNEQFF	TGTGCCAGCAGTCCCGATACAGGGGGCTATCTCAATGAGCAGTTCTTC	TRBD1	TRBV28	-	TRBJ2-1
CASSLQSSGNTIYF	TGTGCCAGCAGCTTGCAGAGCTCTGGAAACACCATATATTTT	-	TRBV7-8	few	TRBJ1-3
CASSAQPGTDTQYF	TGTGCCAGCAGCGCCCAGCCCGGGACAGATACGCAGTATTTT	-	TRBV9	-	TRBJ2-3
CASSLEGRVLSYEQYF	TGTGCCAGCAGCTTAGAGGGGCGGGTCCTCTCCTACGAGCAGTACTTC	-	TRBV7-2	-	TRBJ2-7
CASSTTGGDTEAFF	TGCGCCAGCAGCACTACAGGGGGGGACACTGAAGCTTTCTTT	TRBD1	TRBV5-1	-	TRBJ1-1
CASSQGSNPGYEAFF	TGCGCCAGCAGCCAAGGCTCTAACCCGGGATACGAAGCTTTCTTT	-	TRBV4-1	-	TRBJ1-1